This note documents a single T cell receptor beta chain sequence. Its antigen is currently not known. No much larger clonotype is one base removed from it; base qualities were not supplied. The data belong to a study of blood T cell repertoires in COVID-19 (TCRdb year 2020). About the full investigation: Collaborator samples came from the United States, Italy and Spain and covered acute and convalescent phases of COVID-19. The material from the prospective study consisted of cDNA or gDNA derived from T cells, B-cell-depleted T cells, or PBMCs. The dataset comprised deeply sampled blood TCRbeta repertoires from subjects exposed to, actively infected with, or recovered from COVID-19. The repertoires were made available in a free public database intended to serve as a resource for research on the immune response to SARS-CoV-2. Samples were obtained from the ongoing ImmuneRACE study (first 160 participants) and from 1,000 to 1,500 subjects provided by 6 global collaborators. A de-identified subject ID, COVID-19 status, age in years and sex were almost always included in the sample metadata. Where HLA class I and class II types were available, the types were taken from metadata supplied by the sample provider, not from assay-based typing.

Trimming removed 4 bases from V and 7 bases from J, leaving 19 bases between the germline ends. Including the terminal cysteine and phenylalanine, the CDR3 comprises 15 residues. Only the CDR3 DNA stays, 45 bases, in frame from base 1. CDR1 and CDR2, per the germline V gene, are SGHNT and YENEEA. TCRbeta CDR3 regions were amplified from genomic DNA by means of the immunoSEQ Assay, a bias-controlled multiplex PCR. Concerning the study's data processing: Nucleated cell counts per sample were estimated from amplification of reference gene primers within the assay. To quantify the absolute abundance of each unique TCRbeta CDR3 rearrangement, sequence reads were collapsed and filtered. For each sample, productive Simpson clonality was calculated as the square root of Simpson's diversity index across productive rearrangements. Not all clones reach the TCRdb copy of this immuneACCESS table, which keeps in-frame sequences only. Checked studies attribute under half of the gap to unresolved V genes and leave the rest unexplained. V, J and clone size were drawn from that table, and D and trimming were deduced from the DNA. This sample holds some 70,000 clones; around 87% were observed only once. The top ten clones comprise roughly 7% of the sample.

What the research found in general, with its limitations: Clinical and demographic metadata were provided uncurated, with the amount varying by source and participant.

Whole blood was collected in K2EDTA tubes by collaborating institutions according to the institutions' own protocols. For TCRbeta analysis, collaborator samples were shipped as frozen whole blood, as isolated PBMCs, or as DNA extracted from either sample type. This TCR was recovered from a man over 45 with active COVID-19. The chain employs TRBV11-3 and TRBJ2-5, and perhaps TRBD1 as D gene, on 8 matching bases. Sequences were obtained from peripheral blood. The CDR3 corresponds to CASSSGQAGEGTQYF. The base sequence is TGTGCCAGCAGCTCGGGACAGGCGGGAGAGGGGACCCAGTACTTC.